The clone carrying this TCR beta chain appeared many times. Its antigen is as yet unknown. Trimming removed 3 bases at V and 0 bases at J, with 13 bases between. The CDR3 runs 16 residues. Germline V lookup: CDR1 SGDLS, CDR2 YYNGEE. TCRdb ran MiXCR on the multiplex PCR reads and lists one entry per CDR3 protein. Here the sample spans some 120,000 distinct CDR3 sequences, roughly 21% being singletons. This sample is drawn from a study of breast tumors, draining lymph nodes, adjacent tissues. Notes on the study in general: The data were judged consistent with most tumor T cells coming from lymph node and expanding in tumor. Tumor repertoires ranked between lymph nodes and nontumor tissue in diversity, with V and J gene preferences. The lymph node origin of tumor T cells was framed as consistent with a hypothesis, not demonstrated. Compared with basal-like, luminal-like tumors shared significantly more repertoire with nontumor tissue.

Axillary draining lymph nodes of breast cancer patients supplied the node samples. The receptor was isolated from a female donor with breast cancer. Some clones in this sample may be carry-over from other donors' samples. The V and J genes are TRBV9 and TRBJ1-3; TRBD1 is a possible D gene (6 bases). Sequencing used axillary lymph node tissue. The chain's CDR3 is CASSGDTRSSGNTIYF. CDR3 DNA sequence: TGTGCCAGCAGCGGGGACACCCGGTCCTCTGGAAACACCATATATTTT.